The sequence of this T cell receptor beta chain was determined in a study of CXCR3-negative and CXCR3-positive naive CD8 T cells. General study points: In cryopreserved cells, CXCR3 expression partially decreased, and fresh PBMCs were used in most assays. Relative to CXCR3-negative naive cells, CXCR3-positive naive cells had more hydrophobic TRB CDR3s. Naive cells used TRBV-TRBJ genes in much the same way whether CXCR3-negative or CXCR3-positive; memory cells did not. Both naive subsets showed comparably high diversity, and memory CD8+ cells showed much lower diversity.

The TRB libraries of cDNA were built by UMI-labeled 5' RACE. Each CDR3 protein gets one entry in TCRdb, which reprocessed the 5' RACE reads and gives no DNA. The sample table includes tens of thousands of distinct CDR3 sequences. This CDR3 has 17 amino acids. CDR1 and CDR2 from the germline V gene are SEHNR and FQNEAQ (reference sequence). About this clonotype itself: Antigen specificity is unknown.

V and J are TRBV7-9 and TRBJ2-7; TCRdb reports TRBD1, a call that lacks DNA to check it against. This TCR came from a human donor in good health. Some clones in this sample may be carry-over from other donors' samples. The sample was naive CXCR3+ CD8+ T cells from blood. Regarding subset: CD45RO-CCR7+CD27+CD95- naive CD8+ T cells expressing CXCR3 (TNR3+). CDR3 sequence reads: CASSREFDRGTIYEQYF. The full variable domain, rest sourced from reference TRBV7-9 and TRBJ2-7, is DTGVSQNPRHKITKRGQNVTFRCDPISEHNRLYWYRQTLGQGPEFLTYFQNEAQLEKSRLLSDRFSAERPKGSFSTLEIQRTEQGDSAMYLCASSREFDRGTIYEQYFGPGTRLTVT.